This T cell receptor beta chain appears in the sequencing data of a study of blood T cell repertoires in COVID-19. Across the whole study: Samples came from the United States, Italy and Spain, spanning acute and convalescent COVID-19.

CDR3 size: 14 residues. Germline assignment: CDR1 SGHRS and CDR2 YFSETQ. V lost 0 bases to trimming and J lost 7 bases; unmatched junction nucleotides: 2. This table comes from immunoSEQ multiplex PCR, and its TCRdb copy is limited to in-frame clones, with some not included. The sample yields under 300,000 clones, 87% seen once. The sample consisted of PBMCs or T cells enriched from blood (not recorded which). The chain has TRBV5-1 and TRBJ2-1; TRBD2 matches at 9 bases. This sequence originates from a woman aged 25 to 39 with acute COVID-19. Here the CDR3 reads CASSLAAGGNEQFF. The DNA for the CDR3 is TGCGCCAGCAGCTTGGCTGCGGGGGGGAATGAGCAGTTCTTC.